This is a list of T cell receptor beta chains from one sample in a study of naive and memory T cell subsets. TCRdb recomputed calls from the UMI-ligation and nested PCR reads with MiXCR, one row per CDR3 protein. The data contain approximately 21,000 distinct CDR3 sequences, approximately 10% of them singletons. Sequenced material: central memory CD8+ T cells from blood. The receptors stem from a human donor in good health. CDR3s include the opening cysteine and the closing phenylalanine or tryptophan. Each record gives: clone size, V gene, D gene, J gene, CDR3 DNA, CDR3 protein. A D gene is named only where the DNA matches it firmly. Where a row states a size, it is once, few, many or the class of an expanded clone; other rows omit it.

>few|TRBV29-1|TRBD1|TRBJ2-2
TGCAGCGCGGGACAGACTAACACCGGGGAGCTGTTTTTT
CSAGQTNTGELFF
>many|TRBV12-3/TRBV12-4|TRBD2|TRBJ2-3
TGTGCCAGCAGCCGGACTAGCGGGAGCACGGATACGCAGTATTTT
CASSRTSGSTDTQYF
>few|TRBV7-2|.|TRBJ2-7
TGTGCCAGTGCCAGGGACTACGAGCAGTACTTC
CASARDYEQYF
>many|TRBV24-1|.|TRBJ1-4
TGTGCCACCAGTGATTTTTCGGGGGAAAAACTGTTTTTT
CATSDFSGEKLFF
>.|TRBV27|TRBD1|TRBJ1-1
TGTGCCAGCAGTACGGCTCTAACAGGGGGCCGCGCTTTCTTT
CASSTALTGGRAFF
>.|TRBV7-9|TRBD1|TRBJ1-5
TGTGCCAGCAGCTTGGGGGGGACAGGGCGCTACAATCAGCCCCAGCATTTT
CASSLGGTGRYNQPQHF
>many|TRBV5-1|.|TRBJ1-1
TGCGCCAGCAGCCCACGACAGGTGAACACTGAAGCTTTCTTT
CASSPRQVNTEAFF
>.|TRBV7-9|.|TRBJ2-3
TGTGCCAGCAGCCACGAGAGTAAAGATACGCAGTATTTT
CASSHESKDTQYF
>many|TRBV18|.|TRBJ2-7
TGTGCCAGCTCACCACCCGAAAGCTACGAGCAGTACTTC
CASSPPESYEQYF
>.|TRBV28|TRBD2|TRBJ2-7
TGTGCCAGCAGTTTGCCTACTAGCGGGGGTTACGAGCAGTACTTC
CASSLPTSGGYEQYF
>.|TRBV2|TRBD2|TRBJ2-3
TGTGCCAGCAGTGACCTAGCGGAAAGTACAGATACGCAGTATTTT
CASSDLAESTDTQYF
>many|TRBV7-2|.|TRBJ2-3
TGTGCCAGCAGCTCCGTAGGGGGACGGGCAGATACGCAGTATTTT
CASSSVGGRADTQYF
>many|TRBV7-9|TRBD1|TRBJ2-7
TGTGCCAGCAGCTTAGGGGGACAGGGGTACGAGCAGTACTTC
CASSLGGQGYEQYF
>many|TRBV5-6|.|TRBJ1-3
TGTGCCAGCAGCTTAGGGAACAGCGGAAACACCATATATTTT
CASSLGNSGNTIYF
>few|TRBV4-1|TRBD1|TRBJ2-2
TGCGCCAGCGCGAGGTCGACAGGGGGGACCGGGGAGCTGTTTTTT
CASARSTGGTGELFF
>many|TRBV7-9|TRBD2|TRBJ2-5
TGTGCCAGCAGCTTAGGACTAGCGGGAGTCGGGGAGACCCAGTACTTC
CASSLGLAGVGETQYF
>.|TRBV6-1|TRBD1|TRBJ2-7
TGTGCCAGCAGGGCCATTCCGGGACAGGGGGCCTACGAGCAGTACTTC
CASRAIPGQGAYEQYF
>many|TRBV6-6|.|TRBJ2-1
TGTGCCAGCAGTGCGAGACAAGAAGTATTCAATGAGCAGTTCTTC
CASSARQEVFNEQFF
>many|TRBV9|.|TRBJ2-5
TGTGCCAGCAGCGTAGAGGGCAGCGAAGAGACCCAGTACTTC
CASSVEGSEETQYF
>.|TRBV11-2|.|TRBJ2-7
TGTGCCAGCGGACAGCCAACCTACGAGCAGTACTTC
CASGQPTYEQYF
>.|TRBV7-3|.|TRBJ2-1
TGTGCCAGCAGCCGAACGCTTAACAATGAGCAGTTCTTC
CASSRTLNNEQFF
>.|TRBV28|TRBD2|TRBJ2-7
TGTGCCAGCAGTTACCCGCTAGCGGGAGTCTCCTACGAGCAGTACTTC
CASSYPLAGVSYEQYF
>.|TRBV9|.|TRBJ2-3
TGTGCCAGCAGCGCACAGGGAGGGAGTTTGACAGATACGCAGTATTTT
CASSAQGGSLTDTQYF
>many|TRBV24-1|.|TRBJ2-2
TGTGCCACCAGTGTCCGAGGAGCTACGAACACCGGGGAGCTGTTTTTT
CATSVRGATNTGELFF
>many|TRBV7-9|.|TRBJ2-7
TGTGCCAGCGACGACGGAACCTACGAGCAGTACTTC
CASDDGTYEQYF
>many|TRBV9|.|TRBJ1-1
TGTGCCAGCGGGGGGGTGAACACTGAAGCTTTCTTT
CASGGVNTEAFF
>few|TRBV5-6|.|TRBJ1-2
TGTGCCAGCAGCGGCCTTTCGGGGGCGCATAGTGGCTACACCTTC
CASSGLSGAHSGYTF
>few|TRBV24-1|.|TRBJ2-1
TGTGCCACCGGAGAGAGGCGACAGTACAATGAGCAGTTCTTC
CATGERRQYNEQFF
>few|TRBV7-2|TRBD1|TRBJ2-3
TGTGCCAGCAGCCTCTGGACAGGGGGCACAGATACGCAGTATTTT
CASSLWTGGTDTQYF
>medium-sized|TRBV2|.|TRBJ2-1
TGTGCCAGCAGTGAAAATATAAATGAGCAGTTCTTC
CASSENINEQFF
>.|TRBV7-8|.|TRBJ2-7
TGTGCCAGCAGCCCCGACAGAGCCTACGAGCAGTACTTC
CASSPDRAYEQYF
>many|TRBV6-6|TRBD2|TRBJ2-5
TGTGCCAGCAGCCGACTAGCGGGAGTTCTAGAGACCCAGTACTTC
CASSRLAGVLETQYF
>many|TRBV7-9|TRBD1|TRBJ1-2
TGTGCCAGCAGCTTTACGGGACAGGGCCTTCGAAAGGGTGGCTACACCTTC
CASSFTGQGLRKGGYTF
>many|TRBV6-4|TRBD2|TRBJ2-1
TGTGCCAGCAGTGACTCGACTAGCGGGAGTAGTAATGAGCAGTTCTTC
CASSDSTSGSSNEQFF
>.|TRBV9|.|TRBJ2-1
TGTGCCAGCAGCGTAGGGACAGATGGTGAGCAGTTCTTC
CASSVGTDGEQFF
>.|TRBV20-1|.|TRBJ2-1
TGCAGTGCTAGGGCCCGCGGCGGGCCATACAATGAGCAGTTCTTC
CSARARGGPYNEQFF
>.|TRBV28|.|TRBJ2-1
TGTGCCAGCAGTTTGGGCCTTCTGGAGTTCTTC
CASSLGLLEFF
>few|TRBV12-3/TRBV12-4|.|TRBJ2-3
TGTGCCAGCAGTCTACTAGGGGATACGCAGTATTTT
CASSLLGDTQYF
>few|TRBV12-3/TRBV12-4|TRBD2|TRBJ2-1
TGTGCCAGCAGTTTAGGGGCGGGAGGTGAGCAGTTCTTC
CASSLGAGGEQFF
>few|TRBV7-2|.|TRBJ2-7
TGTGCCAGCAGCTTACGCGGGTACTCCCCCTCCTACGAGCAGTACTTC
CASSLRGYSPSYEQYF
>.|TRBV5-5|.|TRBJ1-1
TGTGCCAGCAGCTTGGCGCATGGGCAAGGGGGAGCTTTCTTT
CASSLAHGQGGAFF
>few|TRBV7-8|.|TRBJ2-5
TGTGCCAGCAGCTCCCCAACGAGGGGCCTCGCCTCTCGGGGCCAACAAGAGACCCAGTACTTC
CASSSPTRGLASRGQQETQYF
>many|TRBV4-1|TRBD1|TRBJ1-1
TGCGCCAGCAGCCAAGGTGTACAGGGGACTGAAGCTTTCTTT
CASSQGVQGTEAFF
>.|TRBV12-5|.|TRBJ2-1
TGTGCTAGTGGTTTGGGGGCAATGGGGCAGTTCTTC
CASGLGAMGQFF
>.|TRBV4-2|.|TRBJ2-2
TGTGCCAGCAGCCCGGAGGTTGTTCGGACTCGCACCGGGGAGCTGTTTTTT
CASSPEVVRTRTGELFF
>few|TRBV7-9|TRBD2|TRBJ2-1
TGTGCCAGCAGCTCCCTGGGGACTAGCGGGAGGGCTGAAAATGAGCAGTTCTTC
CASSSLGTSGRAENEQFF
>few|TRBV4-2|.|TRBJ1-4
TGTGCCAGCCCAATAAGCAGGGTCAATGAAAAACTGTTTTTT
CASPISRVNEKLFF
>many|TRBV12-3/TRBV12-4|.|TRBJ1-2
TGTGCCAGCAGTTTCGGGGCACCCTATGGCTACACCTTC
CASSFGAPYGYTF
>few|TRBV5-4|.|TRBJ2-2
TGTGCCAGCAGCTTGGGGGAAACCGGGGAGCTGTTTTTT
CASSLGETGELFF
>few|TRBV6-2/TRBV6-3|.|TRBJ2-1
TGTGCCAGCAGTTACGCAAAGGACGTACCCCGGGGTAATGAGCAGTTCTTC
CASSYAKDVPRGNEQFF
>many|TRBV7-2|TRBD2|TRBJ2-1
TGTGCCAGCAGCTTACTCCGGCACCTAGCGGGAGATAGTGAGCAGTTCTTC
CASSLLRHLAGDSEQFF
>many|TRBV5-5|.|TRBJ2-7
TGTGCCAGCAGCCCTGGGACTGCCGTCAACTACGAGCAGTACTTC
CASSPGTAVNYEQYF
>many|TRBV15|.|TRBJ2-5
TGTGCCACCAGCAGGGGCCTGGGGGCCGCAGAGACCCAGTACTTC
CATSRGLGAAETQYF
>many|TRBV3-1|.|TRBJ2-6
TGTGCCAGCAGCCTAAACTTTGGCTCTGGGGCCAACGTCCTGACTTTC
CASSLNFGSGANVLTF
>.|TRBV5-6|.|TRBJ1-6
TGTGCCAGCAGCTTGAACCCAGGGCAAATCAATTCACCCCTCCACTTT
CASSLNPGQINSPLHF